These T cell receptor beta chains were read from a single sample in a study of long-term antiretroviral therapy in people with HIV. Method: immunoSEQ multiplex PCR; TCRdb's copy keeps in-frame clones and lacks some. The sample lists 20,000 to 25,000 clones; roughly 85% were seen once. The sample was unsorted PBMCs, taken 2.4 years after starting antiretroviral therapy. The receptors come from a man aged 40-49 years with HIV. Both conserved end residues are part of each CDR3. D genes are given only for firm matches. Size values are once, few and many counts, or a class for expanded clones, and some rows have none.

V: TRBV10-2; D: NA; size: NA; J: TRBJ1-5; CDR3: CASSGQNQPQHF; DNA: TGCGCCAGCAGTGGACAGAATCAGCCCCAGCATTTT
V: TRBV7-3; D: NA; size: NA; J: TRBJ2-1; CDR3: CASSPEWDSNEQFF; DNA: TGTGCCAGCAGCCCGGAGTGGGACTCCAATGAGCAGTTCTTC
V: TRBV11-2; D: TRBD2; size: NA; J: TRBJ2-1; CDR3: CASSPTTSGEQFF; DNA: TGTGCCAGCAGCCCCACGACTAGCGGCGAGCAGTTCTTC
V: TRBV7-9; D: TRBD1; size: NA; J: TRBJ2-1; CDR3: CASSFGQGALHEQFF; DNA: TGTGCCAGCAGCTTTGGACAGGGGGCCCTCCATGAGCAGTTCTTC
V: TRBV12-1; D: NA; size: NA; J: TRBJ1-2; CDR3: CASIISPPYGYTF; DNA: TGTGCCAGCATCATATCCCCCCCTTATGGCTACACCTTC
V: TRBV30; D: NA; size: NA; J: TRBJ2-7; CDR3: CAWSGTYEQYF; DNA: TGTGCCTGGAGTGGAACCTACGAGCAGTACTTC
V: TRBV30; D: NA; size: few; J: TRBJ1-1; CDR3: CAWSKHSPNTEAFF; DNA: TGTGCCTGGAGTAAGCACAGTCCGAACACTGAAGCTTTCTTT
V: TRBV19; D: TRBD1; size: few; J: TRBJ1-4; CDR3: CASSDSGQTNEKLFF; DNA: TGTGCCAGTAGTGACTCGGGACAGACGAATGAAAAACTGTTTTTT
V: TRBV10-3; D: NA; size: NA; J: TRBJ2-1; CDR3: CAISDYNEQFF; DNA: TGTGCCATCAGTGACTATAATGAGCAGTTCTTC
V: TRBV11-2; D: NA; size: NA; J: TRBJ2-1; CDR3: CASSLGGSLTYNEQFF; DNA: TGTGCCAGCAGCTTAGGCGGCAGCTTAACCTACAATGAGCAGTTCTTC
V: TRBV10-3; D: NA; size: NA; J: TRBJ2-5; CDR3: CAISEGAWGRETQYF; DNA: TGTGCCATCAGTGAGGGTGCATGGGGCAGAGAGACCCAGTACTTC
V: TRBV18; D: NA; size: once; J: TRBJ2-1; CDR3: CASSPPSTSHNEQFF; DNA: TGTGCCAGCTCACCACCGTCAACTAGCCACAATGAGCAGTTCTTC
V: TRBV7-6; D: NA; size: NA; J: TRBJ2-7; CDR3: CASSLSQGYEQYF; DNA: TGTGCCAGCAGCCTATCCCAGGGCTACGAGCAGTACTTC
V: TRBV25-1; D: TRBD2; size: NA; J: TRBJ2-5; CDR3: CASSVMTSGSFETQYF; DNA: TGTGCCAGCAGTGTTATGACTAGCGGGAGTTTCGAGACCCAGTACTTC
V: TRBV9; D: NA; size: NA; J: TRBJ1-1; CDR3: CASSRLLASNTEAFF; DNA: TGTGCCAGCAGCCGTCTATTGGCATCCAACACTGAAGCTTTCTTT
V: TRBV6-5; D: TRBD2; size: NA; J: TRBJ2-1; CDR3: CASSYSGRASNEQFF; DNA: TGTGCCAGCAGTTACTCCGGGAGGGCCTCCAATGAGCAGTTCTTC
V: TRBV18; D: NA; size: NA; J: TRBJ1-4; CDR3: CASSPTGNFEKLFF; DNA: TGTGCCAGCTCACCAACAGGCAACTTTGAAAAACTGTTTTTT
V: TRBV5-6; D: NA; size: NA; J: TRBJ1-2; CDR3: CASSQTANYGYTF; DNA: TGTGCCAGCAGCCAAACAGCTAACTATGGCTACACCTTC
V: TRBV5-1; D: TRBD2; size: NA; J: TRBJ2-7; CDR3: CASSIGPGGEQYF; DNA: TGCGCCAGCAGCATAGGCCCCGGGGGGGAGCAGTACTTC
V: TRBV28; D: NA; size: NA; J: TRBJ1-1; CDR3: CASSFPRNTEAFF; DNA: TGTGCCAGCAGTTTCCCCAGAAACACTGAAGCTTTCTTT
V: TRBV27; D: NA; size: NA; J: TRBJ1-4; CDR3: CASSLKWQLSEKLFF; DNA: TGTGCCAGCAGTTTAAAGTGGCAGCTTAGTGAAAAACTGTTTTTT
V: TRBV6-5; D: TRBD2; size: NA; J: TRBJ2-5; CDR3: CASSYAGGVGETQYF; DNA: TGTGCCAGCAGTTACGCGGGGGGAGTGGGGGAGACCCAGTACTTC
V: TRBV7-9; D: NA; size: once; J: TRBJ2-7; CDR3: CASSPVVAKYEQYF; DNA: TGTGCCAGCAGCCCCGTGGTAGCGAAGTACGAGCAGTACTTC
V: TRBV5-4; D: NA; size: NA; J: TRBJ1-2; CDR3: CAGGAANYGYTF; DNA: TGTGCCGGGGGGGCAGCGAACTATGGCTACACCTTC
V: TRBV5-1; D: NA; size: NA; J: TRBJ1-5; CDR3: CASSLEGLGPQHF; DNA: TGCGCCAGCAGCTTGGAGGGCTTGGGGCCCCAGCATTTT
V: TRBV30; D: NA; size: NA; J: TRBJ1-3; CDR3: CAWSVRQGISGNTIYF; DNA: TGTGCCTGGAGTGTACGGCAGGGCATCTCTGGAAACACCATATATTTT
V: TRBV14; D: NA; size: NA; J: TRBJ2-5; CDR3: CASSQVSGKIQETQYF; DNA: TGTGCCAGCAGCCAAGTCTCGGGCAAGATCCAAGAGACCCAGTACTTC
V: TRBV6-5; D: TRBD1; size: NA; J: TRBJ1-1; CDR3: CASSYSGTGNTEAFF; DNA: TGTGCCAGCAGTTACTCCGGGACAGGGAACACTGAAGCTTTCTTT
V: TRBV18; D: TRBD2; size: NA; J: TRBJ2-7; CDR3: CASSPGGGAIEQYF; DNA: TGTGCCAGCTCCCCCGGCGGGGGGGCGATCGAGCAGTACTTC
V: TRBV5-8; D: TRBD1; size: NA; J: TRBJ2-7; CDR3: CASSLTGTGIHEQYF; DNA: TGTGCCAGCAGCTTGACAGGGACAGGGATCCACGAGCAGTACTTC
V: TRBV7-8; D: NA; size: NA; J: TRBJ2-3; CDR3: CASSLDLGGPTDTQYF; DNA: TGTGCCAGCAGCTTAGATCTGGGGGGACCCACAGATACGCAGTATTTT
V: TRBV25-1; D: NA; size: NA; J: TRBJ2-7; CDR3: CASSQRGGEDEQYF; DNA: TGTGCCAGCAGTCAAAGGGGTGGGGAAGACGAGCAGTACTTC
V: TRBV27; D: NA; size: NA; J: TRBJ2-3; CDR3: CASTRLGKSTDTQYF; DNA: TGTGCCAGCACACGCCTGGGCAAAAGCACAGATACGCAGTATTTT
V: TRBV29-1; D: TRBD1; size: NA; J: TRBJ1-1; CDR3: CSVEGRTGGVGGDAFF; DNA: TGCAGCGTTGAAGGGCGGACAGGGGGCGTTGGGGGGGATGCTTTCTTT
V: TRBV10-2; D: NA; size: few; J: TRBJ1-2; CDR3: CASRGGAAGYTF; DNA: TGCGCCAGCAGGGGTGGGGCAGCTGGCTACACCTTC
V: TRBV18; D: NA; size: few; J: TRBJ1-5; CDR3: CASSPGRENQPQHF; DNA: TGTGCCAGCTCCCCCGGCAGGGAGAATCAGCCCCAGCATTTT
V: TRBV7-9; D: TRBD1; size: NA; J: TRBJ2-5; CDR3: CASSPGQQETQYF; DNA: TGTGCCAGCAGCCCGGGACAGCAAGAGACCCAGTACTTC
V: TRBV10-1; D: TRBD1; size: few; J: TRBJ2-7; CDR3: CASSTGTGTHEQYF; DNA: TGCGCCAGCAGTACCGGGACAGGGACCCACGAGCAGTACTTC
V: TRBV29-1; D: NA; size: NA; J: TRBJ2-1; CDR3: CSVEGRGGYNEQFF; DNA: TGCAGCGTTGAGGGCAGGGGTGGGTACAATGAGCAGTTCTTC
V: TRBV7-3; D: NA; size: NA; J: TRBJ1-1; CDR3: CASSSNPDTEAFF; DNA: TGTGCCAGCAGCTCGAACCCCGACACTGAAGCTTTCTTT
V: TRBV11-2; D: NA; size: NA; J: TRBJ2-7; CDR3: CASSLGSLSYEQYF; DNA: TGTGCCAGCAGCTTGGGCAGTCTCTCCTACGAGCAGTACTTC